The following is a T cell receptor beta chain sequence with its context. Its antigen is still unknown. Template switching was used to attach UMIs, which incorporated a 6-nucleotide sample barcode. TCRdb re-called the 5' RACE reads and catalogs CDR3 proteins one per entry, DNA excluded. The sample spans fewer than 550,000 distinct CDR3 sequences; the ten largest clones claim 2% to 3%. These data come from a study of monozygotic twins with inflammatory bowel disease. Notes on the study in general: A lone strong IBD-associated signal or clonotype found no support. Other individuals had fewer clonotypes in common with IBD patients than with healthy twins, especially with disease activity. Discrimination among different T cell subtypes was not achievable.

Germline lookup yields CDR1 SGHRS and CDR2 YFSETQ. This CDR3 comprises 12 residues. Sequenced material: blood. The clonotype originates from a human donor with ulcerative colitis or Crohn's disease, or a healthy co-twin of an affected twin (not recorded which). The chain employs TRBV5-1 and TRBJ2-3; no DNA is available, so the TRBD1 call from TCRdb remains unchecked. CDR3 loop: CASSLAGVTQYF. The variable domain in full, completed from reference TRBV5-1 and TRBJ2-3, reads KAGVTQTPRYLIKTRGQQVTLSCSPISGHRSVSWYQQTPGQGLQFLFEYFSETQRNKGNFPGRFSGRQFSNSRSEMNVSTLELGDSALYLCASSLAGVTQYFGPGTRLTVL.